This T cell receptor (beta chain) emerged from a study of CD8 T cells in Susac syndrome. Study-wide findings and caveats: It was acknowledged in the study that the number of individuals who were included in its TCR sequencing and HLA analysis was relatively small.

Concerning this clonotype itself: Its cognate antigen is unknown.

This CDR3 comprises 14 residues. In germline, CDR1 is SGHTA, CDR2 FQGTGA. V was shortened by 5 bases and J by 4 bases, with 13 bases between the two germline ends. From blood CD8+ and CD4+ T cells, TCR beta sequences were generated. Negative isolation was used for CD8+ and CD4+ T cells and FACS enrichment for TEMRA cells. An amount of RNA that ranged from roughly 0.45 to 1 ug was reverse transcribed with random hexamers. Coverage of TCR beta CDR3 amplification by immunoSEQ multiplex PCR extended to 54 Vbeta and 13 Jbeta. TCRdb passed the immunoSEQ multiplex PCR reads through MiXCR, listing each CDR3 protein once. The sample holds 300,000 or so distinct CDR3 sequences; 92% are singletons and the top ten take about 0.063%.

The sequenced sample consisted of CD4+ T cells from PBMCs. This TCR was recovered from a human donor with multiple sclerosis. The rearrangement joins TRBV7-3 to TRBJ2-3; TRBD2 is a possible D gene (5 bases). The CDR3 nucleotides are TGTGCCAGCAGCAAACTAGGGTCAGCAGATACGCAGTATTTT. It is translated as CASSKLGSADTQYF.